This paragraph covers one T cell receptor (beta chain) sequence. What antigen it recognizes has not been identified. Nothing much larger sits one base from this clone, and base qualities are not available. These data come from a study of sequential checkpoint blockade in melanoma (dated 2019 in TCRdb). With regard to the full study: In a 1:1 randomization, patients received either first-line nivolumab then ipilimumab (arm A) or ipilimumab then nivolumab (arm B). Maintenance nivolumab was given following each of the two trial sequences.

Broad study findings and their caveats: Larger, independent patient cohorts are needed to validate the response-prediction model that combines TCR metrics and mutation burden.

The CDR3 covers 17 residues, taking in both the cysteine and the phenylalanine. The entry retains the CDR3 DNA only, 51 bases that are in frame from base 1. CDR1 and CDR2, per the germline V gene, are SGHTA and FQGTGA. The junction carries 21 bases between V and J, which are trimmed by 5 bases and 1 base respectively. This specimen's treatment or condition label, interpreted: randomized to nivolumab then ipilimumab (arm A) or the reverse (arm B). None of the trial patients had been given prior DNA-damaging chemotherapy. On a FACS Aria II flow cytometer, live CD3+CD8+ cells that were negative for CD19 and CD56 were sorted from thawed PBMCs. Samples came from patients with melanoma in CheckMate 064, a randomized, open-label phase II trial of sequential checkpoint blockade. Peripheral blood mononuclear cells were collected by leukapheresis, purified with Ficoll-Paque, and frozen in human serum with approximately 10% DMSO. Immediately after sorting, the purity of sorted blood CD3+CD8+ cells was verified to be >95%, after which DNA was extracted.

TCRbeta CDR3 regions were immunosequenced from genomic DNA with the immunoSEQ Assay. Prior to high-throughput sequencing, genomic DNA was amplified by bias-controlled multiplex PCR. In the source study's methods: To quantify the absolute abundance of each unique TCRbeta CDR3 region, the sequences were collapsed and filtered. Clonality, defined as 1 minus Pielou's evenness, was calculated using productive rearrangements only. Clones with significantly greater frequencies in on-treatment versus baseline samples were identified using a previously published method. TCRdb obtained this table from immuneACCESS and retained in-frame rearrangements with V and J assigned. These tables miss some clones; where compared with another copy, unresolved V genes account for less than half of the shortfall, and the remainder is unexplained. That table supplies the V and J calls and clone size; D and trimming were determined from the DNA. The sample profile shows over 10,000 clones; 60% to 70% of them were found once. Together, the top ten hold about 23% of the sample.

The rearrangement joined TRBV7-3 to TRBJ2-7, with a tentative D gene TRBD2 over 6 matching bases. The sequences come from CD8+ T cells sorted from blood (inferred from file names), collected from a patient given nivolumab and ipilimumab in sequence. The clonotype comes from a human donor with melanoma. The CDR3 protein sequence reads: CASSDLGRVRGSYEQYF. The nucleotides are TGTGCCAGCAGCGACTTAGGGCGCGTCCGGGGGTCCTACGAGCAGTACTTC.